Sequencing of this T cell receptor (beta chain) was carried out in a study of T cell responses to AZD1222 COVID-19 vaccine. Profiling relied on immunoSEQ multiplex PCR, and the TCRdb table lists in-frame clones only, not all of them. The table shows 100,000 to 150,000 clones, with about 89% occurring only once. This clone was counted only a few times. Its target is not known. J lost 7 bases, V lost 3 bases, and 11 bases had no gene match. The CDR3 runs 16 residues. The germline V gene encodes CDR1 SGHNT and CDR2 YYREEE (reference sequence). General observations from the study: Clonal diversity may have been underestimated, and the donors were mostly white British, with more females than males. Spike was spanned by vaccine-associated CD4 TCRs, which were dominant at 160-218 and 743-854. The study found Spike-specific TCR breadth and depth rose after two AZD1222 doses.

The sample was peripheral blood, taken on day 0 of AZD1222 vaccination. The chain joins TRBV5-4 to TRBJ2-1; 9 bases agree with TRBD2. This receptor was taken from an adult in good health. The CDR3 region is CASSSSRGGAWNEQFF. As DNA, the CDR3 is TGTGCCAGCAGCTCCAGCCGCGGGGGGGCCTGGAATGAGCAGTTCTTC.